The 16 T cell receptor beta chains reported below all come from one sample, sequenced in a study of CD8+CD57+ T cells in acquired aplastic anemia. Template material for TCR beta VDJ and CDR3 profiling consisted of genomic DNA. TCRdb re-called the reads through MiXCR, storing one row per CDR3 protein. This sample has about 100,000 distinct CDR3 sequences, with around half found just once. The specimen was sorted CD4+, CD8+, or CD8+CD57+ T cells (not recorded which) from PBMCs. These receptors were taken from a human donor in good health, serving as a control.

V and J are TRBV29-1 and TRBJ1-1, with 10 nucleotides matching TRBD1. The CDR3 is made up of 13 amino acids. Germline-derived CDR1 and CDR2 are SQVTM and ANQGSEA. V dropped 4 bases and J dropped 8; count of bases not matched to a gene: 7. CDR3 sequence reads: CSVVGQGLAEAFF. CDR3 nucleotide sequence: TGCAGCGTTGTGGGACAGGGGCTGGCCGAAGCTTTCTTT.

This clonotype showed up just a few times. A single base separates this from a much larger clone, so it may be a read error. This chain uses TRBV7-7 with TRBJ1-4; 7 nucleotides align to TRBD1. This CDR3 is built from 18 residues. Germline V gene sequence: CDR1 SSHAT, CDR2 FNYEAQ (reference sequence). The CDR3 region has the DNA TGTGCCAGCAGCTTAGTGTCGGGACAGCGTCCAACTTATGAAAAACTGTTTTTT. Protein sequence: CASSLVSGQRPTYEKLFF.

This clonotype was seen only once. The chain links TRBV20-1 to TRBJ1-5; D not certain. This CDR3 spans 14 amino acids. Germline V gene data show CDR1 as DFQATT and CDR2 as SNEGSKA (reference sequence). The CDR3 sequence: CSVARVVGNQPQHF. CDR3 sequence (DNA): TGCAGCGTCGCTAGGGTGGTGGGGAATCAGCCCCAGCATTTT.

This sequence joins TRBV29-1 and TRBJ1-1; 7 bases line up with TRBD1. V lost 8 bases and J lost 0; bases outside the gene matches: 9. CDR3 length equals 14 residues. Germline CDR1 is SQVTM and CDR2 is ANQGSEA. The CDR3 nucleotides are TGCAGCCAAGTTGACACAGGGGTGAACACTGAAGCTTTCTTT. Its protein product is CSQVDTGVNTEAFF.

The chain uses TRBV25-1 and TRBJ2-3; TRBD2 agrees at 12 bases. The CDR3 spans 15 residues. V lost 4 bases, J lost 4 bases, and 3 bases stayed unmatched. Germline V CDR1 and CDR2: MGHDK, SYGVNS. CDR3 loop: CASSALAGGSDTQYF. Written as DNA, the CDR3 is TGTGCCAGCAGTGCACTAGCGGGGGGATCAGATACGCAGTATTTT.

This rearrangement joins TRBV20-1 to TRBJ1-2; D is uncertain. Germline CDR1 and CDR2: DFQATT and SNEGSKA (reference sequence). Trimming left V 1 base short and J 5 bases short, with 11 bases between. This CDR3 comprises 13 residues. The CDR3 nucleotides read TGCAGTGCTAGAGCTTCCCACGGATATGGCTACACCTTC. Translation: CSARASHGYGYTF.

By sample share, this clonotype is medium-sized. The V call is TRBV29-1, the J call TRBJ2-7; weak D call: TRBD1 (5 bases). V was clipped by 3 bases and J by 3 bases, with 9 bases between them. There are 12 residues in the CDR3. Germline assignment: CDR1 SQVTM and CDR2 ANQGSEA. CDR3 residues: CSVESQGYEQYF. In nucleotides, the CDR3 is TGCAGCGTTGAGTCCCAGGGCTACGAGCAGTACTTC.

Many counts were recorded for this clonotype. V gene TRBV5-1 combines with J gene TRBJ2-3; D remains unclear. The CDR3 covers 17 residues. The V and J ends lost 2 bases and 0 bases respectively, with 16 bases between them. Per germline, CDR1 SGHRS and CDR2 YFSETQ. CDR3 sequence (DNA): TGCGCCAGCAGCTTAGGAGACGGTTTCCCTAGCACAGATACGCAGTATTTT. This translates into CASSLGDGFPSTDTQYF.

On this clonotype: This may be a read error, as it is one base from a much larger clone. The CDR3 DNA follows: TGTGCCAGCAGTATAACAGGGAGGGGGGAGCTGTCTTTT. Protein sequence: CASSITGRGELSF. The chain joins TRBV6-4 to TRBJ2-2; tentatively, D is TRBD2 (7 bases). The CDR3 loop spans 13 amino acids. The germline V gene encodes CDR1 MRHNA and CDR2 SNTAGT.

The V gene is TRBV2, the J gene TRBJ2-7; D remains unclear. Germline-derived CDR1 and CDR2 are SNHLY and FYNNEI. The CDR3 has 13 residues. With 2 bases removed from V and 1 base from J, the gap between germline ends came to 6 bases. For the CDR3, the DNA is TGTGCCAGCAGTGAAAGCCTTTCCTACGAGCAGTACGTC. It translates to CASSESLSYEQYV.

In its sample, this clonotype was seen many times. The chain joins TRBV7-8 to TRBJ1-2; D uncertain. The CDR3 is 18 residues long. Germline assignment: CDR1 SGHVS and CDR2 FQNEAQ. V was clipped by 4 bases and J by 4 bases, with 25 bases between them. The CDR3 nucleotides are TGTGCCAGCAGCTCTAAACTATTATCGGATTGGCGGGCCTATGGCTACACCTTC. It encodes CASSSKLLSDWRAYGYTF.

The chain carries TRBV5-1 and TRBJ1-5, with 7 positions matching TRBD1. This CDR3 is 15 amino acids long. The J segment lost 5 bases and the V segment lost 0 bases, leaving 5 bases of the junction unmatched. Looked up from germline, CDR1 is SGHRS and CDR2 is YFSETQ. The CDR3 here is CASSLAPGGYQPQHF. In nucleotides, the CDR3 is TGCGCCAGCAGCTTGGCGCCAGGGGGTTATCAGCCCCAGCATTTT.

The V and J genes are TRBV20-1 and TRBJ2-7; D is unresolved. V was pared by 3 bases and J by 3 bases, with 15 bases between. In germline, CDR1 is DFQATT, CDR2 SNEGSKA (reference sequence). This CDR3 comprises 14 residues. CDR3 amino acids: CSASRQLELYEQYF. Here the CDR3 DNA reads TGCAGTGCTAGTCGTCAGTTGGAACTCTACGAGCAGTACTTC.

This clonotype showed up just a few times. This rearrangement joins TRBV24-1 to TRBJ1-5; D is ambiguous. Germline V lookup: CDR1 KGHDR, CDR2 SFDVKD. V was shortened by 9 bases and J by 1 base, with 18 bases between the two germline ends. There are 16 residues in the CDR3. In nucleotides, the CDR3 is TGTGCCACCCCCGACCAGCGGACGGTAAGCAATCAGCCCCAGCATTTT. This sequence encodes CATPDQRTVSNQPQHF.

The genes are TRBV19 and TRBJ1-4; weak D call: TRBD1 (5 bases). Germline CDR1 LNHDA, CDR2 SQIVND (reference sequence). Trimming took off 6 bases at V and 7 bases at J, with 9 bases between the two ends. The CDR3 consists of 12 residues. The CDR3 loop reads CASRWGSEKLFF. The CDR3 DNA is TGTGCCAGTAGGTGGGGGAGTGAAAAACTGTTTTTT.

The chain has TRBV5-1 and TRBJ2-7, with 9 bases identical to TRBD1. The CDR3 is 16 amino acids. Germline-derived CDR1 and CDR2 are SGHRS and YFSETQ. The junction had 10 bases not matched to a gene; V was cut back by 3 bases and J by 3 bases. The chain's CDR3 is CASSWASGTGNYEQYF. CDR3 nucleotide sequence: TGCGCCAGCAGCTGGGCCTCGGGGACAGGGAACTACGAGCAGTACTTC.